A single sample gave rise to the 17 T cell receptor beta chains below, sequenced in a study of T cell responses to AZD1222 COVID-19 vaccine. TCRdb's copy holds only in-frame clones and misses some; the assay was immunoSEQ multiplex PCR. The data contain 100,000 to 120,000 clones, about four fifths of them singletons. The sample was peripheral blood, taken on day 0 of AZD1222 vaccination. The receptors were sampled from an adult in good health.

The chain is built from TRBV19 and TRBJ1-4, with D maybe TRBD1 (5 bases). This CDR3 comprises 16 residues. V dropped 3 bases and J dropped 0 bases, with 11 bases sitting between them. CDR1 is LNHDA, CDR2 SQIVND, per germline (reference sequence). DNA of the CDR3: TGTGCCAGTAGTATGTCCGGGACGGCAACTAATGAAAAACTGTTTTTT. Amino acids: CASSMSGTATNEKLFF. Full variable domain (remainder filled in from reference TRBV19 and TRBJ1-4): DGGITQSPKYLFRKEGQNVTLSCEQNLNHDAMYWYRQDPGQGLRLIYYSQIVNDFQKGDIAEGYSVSREKKESFPLTVTSAQKNPTAFYLCASSMSGTATNEKLFFGSGTQLSVL.

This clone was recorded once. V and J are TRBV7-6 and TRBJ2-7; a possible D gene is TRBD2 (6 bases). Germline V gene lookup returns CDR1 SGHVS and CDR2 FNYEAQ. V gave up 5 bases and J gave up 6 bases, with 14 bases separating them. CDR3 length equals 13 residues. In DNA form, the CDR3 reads TGTGCCAGCAGCCCGCACGGGGGTGGCGAGCAGTACTTC. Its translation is CASSPHGGGEQYF.

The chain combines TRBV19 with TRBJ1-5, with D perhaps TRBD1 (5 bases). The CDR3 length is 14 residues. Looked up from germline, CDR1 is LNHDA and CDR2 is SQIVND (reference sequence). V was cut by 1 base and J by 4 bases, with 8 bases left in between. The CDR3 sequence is CASSIGAGNQPQHF. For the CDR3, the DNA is TGTGCCAGTAGTATAGGGGCAGGGAATCAGCCCCAGCATTTT. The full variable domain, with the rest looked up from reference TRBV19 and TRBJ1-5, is DGGITQSPKYLFRKEGQNVTLSCEQNLNHDAMYWYRQDPGQGLRLIYYSQIVNDFQKGDIAEGYSVSREKKESFPLTVTSAQKNPTAFYLCASSIGAGNQPQHFGDGTRLSIL.

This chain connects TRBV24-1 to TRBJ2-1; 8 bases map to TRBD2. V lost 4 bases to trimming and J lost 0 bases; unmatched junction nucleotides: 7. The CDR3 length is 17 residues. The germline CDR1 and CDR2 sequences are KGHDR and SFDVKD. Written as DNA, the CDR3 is TGTGCCACCAGTGACAGGGGACGGGGGGGCTCCTACAATGAGCAGTTCTTC. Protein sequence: CATSDRGRGGSYNEQFF.

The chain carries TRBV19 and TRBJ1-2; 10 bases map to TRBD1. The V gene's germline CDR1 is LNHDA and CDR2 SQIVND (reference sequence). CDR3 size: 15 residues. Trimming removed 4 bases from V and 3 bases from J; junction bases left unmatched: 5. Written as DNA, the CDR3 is TGTGCCAGTAGTAAAGGGACAGGGGACTACTATGGCTACACCTTC. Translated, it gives CASSKGTGDYYGYTF.

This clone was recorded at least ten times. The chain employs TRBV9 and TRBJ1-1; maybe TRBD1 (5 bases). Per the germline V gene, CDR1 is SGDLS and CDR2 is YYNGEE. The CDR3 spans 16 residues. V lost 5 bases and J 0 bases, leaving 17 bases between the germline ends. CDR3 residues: CASSSRDGNLNTEAFF. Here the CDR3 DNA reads TGTGCCAGCAGTAGCCGGGACGGAAATTTGAACACTGAAGCTTTCTTT.

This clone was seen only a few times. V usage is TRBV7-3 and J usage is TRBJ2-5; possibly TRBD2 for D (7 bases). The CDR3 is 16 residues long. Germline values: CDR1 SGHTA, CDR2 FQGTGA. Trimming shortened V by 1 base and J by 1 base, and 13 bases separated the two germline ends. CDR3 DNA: TGTGCCAGCAGCTTAAATGTGGGAGGGGGCCAAGAGACCCAGTACTTC. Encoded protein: CASSLNVGGGQETQYF.

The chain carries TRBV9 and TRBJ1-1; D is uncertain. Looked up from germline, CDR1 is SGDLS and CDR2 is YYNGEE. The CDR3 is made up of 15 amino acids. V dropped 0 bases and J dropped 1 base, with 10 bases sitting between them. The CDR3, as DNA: TGTGCCAGCAGCGTAGAGGGCAGGAGGAACACTGAAGCTTTCTTT. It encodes CASSVEGRRNTEAFF.

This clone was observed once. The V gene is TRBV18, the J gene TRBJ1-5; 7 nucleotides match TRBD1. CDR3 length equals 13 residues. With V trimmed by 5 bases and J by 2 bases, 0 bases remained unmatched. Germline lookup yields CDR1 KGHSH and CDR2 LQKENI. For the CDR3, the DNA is TGTGCCAGCTCAGGACAGGGCAATCAGCCCCAGCATTTT. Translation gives CASSGQGNQPQHF.

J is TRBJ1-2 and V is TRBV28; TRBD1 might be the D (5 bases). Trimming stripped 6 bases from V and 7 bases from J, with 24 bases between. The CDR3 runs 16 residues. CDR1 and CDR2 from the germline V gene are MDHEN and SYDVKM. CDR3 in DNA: TGTGCCAGCAGCCGGGGGGACGGAGCCTCGAGAAGTGGCTACACCTTC. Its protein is CASSRGDGASRSGYTF.

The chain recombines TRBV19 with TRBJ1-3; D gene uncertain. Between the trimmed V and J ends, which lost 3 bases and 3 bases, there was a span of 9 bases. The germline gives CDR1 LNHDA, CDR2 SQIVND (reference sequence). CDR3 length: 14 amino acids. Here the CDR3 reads CASSMPSVGNTIYF. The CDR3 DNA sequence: TGTGCCAGTAGTATGCCGTCTGTTGGAAACACCATATATTTT.

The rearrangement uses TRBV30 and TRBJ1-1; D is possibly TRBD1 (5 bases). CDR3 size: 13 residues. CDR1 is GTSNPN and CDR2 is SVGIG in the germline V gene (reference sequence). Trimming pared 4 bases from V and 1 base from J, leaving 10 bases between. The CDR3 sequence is CAWTPGGNTEAFF. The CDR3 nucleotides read TGTGCCTGGACCCCGGGGGGGAACACTGAAGCTTTCTTT.

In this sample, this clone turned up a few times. The CDR3 spells CASSPRTGLIYEQYF. The CDR3 nucleotides are TGTGCCAGCAGCCCCCGGACAGGATTGATTTACGAGCAGTACTTC. The chain uses TRBV9 and TRBJ2-7; 7 nucleotides line up with TRBD1. The V and J ends lost 4 bases and 4 bases, in that order; junction bases with no gene match: 11. CDR3 size: 15 residues. Looked up from germline, CDR1 is SGDLS and CDR2 is YYNGEE.

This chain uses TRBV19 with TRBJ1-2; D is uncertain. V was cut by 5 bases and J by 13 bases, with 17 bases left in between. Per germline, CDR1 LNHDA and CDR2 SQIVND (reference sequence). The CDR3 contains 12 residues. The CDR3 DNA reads TGTGCCAGTAGTGAATTCCGAATGGTTTTCACCTTC. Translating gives CASSEFRMVFTF.

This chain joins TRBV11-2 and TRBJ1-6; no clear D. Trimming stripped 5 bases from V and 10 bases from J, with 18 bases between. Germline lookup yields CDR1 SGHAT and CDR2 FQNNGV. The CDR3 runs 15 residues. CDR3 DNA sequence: TGTGCCAGCAGCCTCGAGCTGGGTTTAGAGTCACCCCTCCACTTT. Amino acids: CASSLELGLESPLHF.

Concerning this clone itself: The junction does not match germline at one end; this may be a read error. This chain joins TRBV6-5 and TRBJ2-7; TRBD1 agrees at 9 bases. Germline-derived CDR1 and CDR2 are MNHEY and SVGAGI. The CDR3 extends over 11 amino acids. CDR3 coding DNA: TGCCGGACAGGGGACACCTACGAGCAGTACTTC. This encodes CRTGDTYEQYF.

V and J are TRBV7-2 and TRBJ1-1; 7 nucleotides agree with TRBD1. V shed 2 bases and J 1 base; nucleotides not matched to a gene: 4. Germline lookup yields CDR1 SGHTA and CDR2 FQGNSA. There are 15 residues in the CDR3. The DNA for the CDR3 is TGTGCCAGCAGCTTATTTAACAGGGGGAACACTGAAGCTTTCTTT. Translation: CASSLFNRGNTEAFF.